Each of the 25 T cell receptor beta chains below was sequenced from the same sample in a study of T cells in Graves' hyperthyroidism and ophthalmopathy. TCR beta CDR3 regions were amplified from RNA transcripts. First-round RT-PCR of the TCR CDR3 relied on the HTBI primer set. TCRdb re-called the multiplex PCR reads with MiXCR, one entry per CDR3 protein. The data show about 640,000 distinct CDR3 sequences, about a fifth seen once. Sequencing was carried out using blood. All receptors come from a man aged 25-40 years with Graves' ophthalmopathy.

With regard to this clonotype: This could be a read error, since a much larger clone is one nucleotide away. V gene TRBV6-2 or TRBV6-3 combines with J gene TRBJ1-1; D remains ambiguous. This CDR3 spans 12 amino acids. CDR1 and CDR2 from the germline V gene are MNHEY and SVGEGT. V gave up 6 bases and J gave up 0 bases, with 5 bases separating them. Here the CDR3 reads CASREVNTEAFF. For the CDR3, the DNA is TGTGCCAGCAGAGAGGTGAACACTGAAGCTTTCTTT.

In DNA form, the CDR3 reads TGTGCCAGCAGTCCAAGGGGGCAGACTGAAGCTTTCTTT. Translation: CASSPRGQTEAFF. This chain joins TRBV6-2 or TRBV6-3 and TRBJ1-1; TRBD1 matches 7 bases. The CDR3 has 13 amino acids. V lost 5 bases and J lost 5; bases outside the gene matches: 5. Germline loops: CDR1 MNHEY, CDR2 SVGEGT.

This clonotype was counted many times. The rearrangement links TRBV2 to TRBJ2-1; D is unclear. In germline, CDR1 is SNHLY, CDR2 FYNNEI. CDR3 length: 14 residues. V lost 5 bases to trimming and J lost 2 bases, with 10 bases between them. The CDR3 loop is CASSSRGPYNEQFF. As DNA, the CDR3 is TGTGCCAGCAGTTCCCGCGGACCCTACAATGAGCAGTTCTTC.

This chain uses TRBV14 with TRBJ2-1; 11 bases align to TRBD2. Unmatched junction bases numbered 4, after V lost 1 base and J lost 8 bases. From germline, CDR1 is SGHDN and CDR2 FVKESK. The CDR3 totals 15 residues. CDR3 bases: TGTGCCAGCAGCCAAGCTACTAGCGGGAGTTATGAGCAGTTCTTC. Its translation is CASSQATSGSYEQFF.

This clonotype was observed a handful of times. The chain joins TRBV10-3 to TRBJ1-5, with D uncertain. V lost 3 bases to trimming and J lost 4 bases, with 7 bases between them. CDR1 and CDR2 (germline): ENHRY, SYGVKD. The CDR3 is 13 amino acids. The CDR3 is CAISDNRNQPQHF. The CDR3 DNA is TGTGCCATCAGTGATAATAGGAATCAGCCCCAGCATTTT.

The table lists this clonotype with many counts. CDR3 sequence (DNA): TGTGCCAGCACCCAGACCGGGACAGATACGCAGTATTTT. It translates to CASTQTGTDTQYF. The gene calls are TRBV28 and TRBJ2-3; no clear D gene. CDR1 and CDR2 (germline): MDHEN, SYDVKM. This CDR3 region has 13 residues. The V end was cut by 7 bases, the J end by 3 bases, with 11 bases between. Drawing the rest from reference TRBV28 and TRBJ2-3, the complete variable domain is DVKVTQSSRYLVKRTGEKVFLECVQDMDHENMFWYRQDPGLGLRLIYFSYDVKMKEKGDIPEGYSVSREKKERFSLILESASTNQTSMYLCASTQTGTDTQYFGPGTRLTVL.

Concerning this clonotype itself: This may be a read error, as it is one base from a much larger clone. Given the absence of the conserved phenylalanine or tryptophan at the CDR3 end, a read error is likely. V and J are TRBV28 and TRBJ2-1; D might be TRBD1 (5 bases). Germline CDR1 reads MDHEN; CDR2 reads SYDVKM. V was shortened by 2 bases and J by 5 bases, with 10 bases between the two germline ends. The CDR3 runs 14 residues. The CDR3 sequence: CASSLSQGNNEQFS. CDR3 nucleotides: TGTGCCAGCAGTTTAAGTCAGGGAAACAATGAGCAGTTCTCC.

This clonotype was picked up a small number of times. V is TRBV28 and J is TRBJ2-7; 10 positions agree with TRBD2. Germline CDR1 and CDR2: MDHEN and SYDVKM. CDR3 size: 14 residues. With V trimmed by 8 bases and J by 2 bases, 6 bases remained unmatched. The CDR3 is CASWGTSEPYEQYF. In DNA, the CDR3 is TGTGCCAGCTGGGGGACTAGCGAACCCTACGAGCAGTACTTC.

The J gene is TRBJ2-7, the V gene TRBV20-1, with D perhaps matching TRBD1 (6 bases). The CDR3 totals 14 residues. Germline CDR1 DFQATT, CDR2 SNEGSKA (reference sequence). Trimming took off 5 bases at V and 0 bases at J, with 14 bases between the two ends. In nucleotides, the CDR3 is TGCAGTGCTTCCGGGACACTGAGCTCCTACGAGCAGTACTTC. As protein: CSASGTLSSYEQYF.

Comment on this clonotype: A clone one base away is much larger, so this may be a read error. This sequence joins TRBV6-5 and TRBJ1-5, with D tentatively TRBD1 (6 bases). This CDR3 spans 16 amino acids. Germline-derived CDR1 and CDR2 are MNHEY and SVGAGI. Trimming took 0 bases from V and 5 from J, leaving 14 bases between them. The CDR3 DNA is TGTGCCAGCAGTTACTCGGCGGGGGGGCTAGATCAGCCCCAGCATTTT. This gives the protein CASSYSAGGLDQPQHF.

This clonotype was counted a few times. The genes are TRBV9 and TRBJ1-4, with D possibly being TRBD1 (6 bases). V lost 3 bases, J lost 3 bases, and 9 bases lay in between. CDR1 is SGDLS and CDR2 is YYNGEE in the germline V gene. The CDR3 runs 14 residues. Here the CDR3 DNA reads TGTGCCAGCAGCGATGGGGGGCCTAATGAAAAACTGTTTTTT. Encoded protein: CASSDGGPNEKLFF. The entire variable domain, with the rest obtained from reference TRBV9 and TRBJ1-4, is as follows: DSGVTQTPKHLITATGQRVTLRCSPRSGDLSVYWYQQSLDQGLQFLIQYYNGEERAKGNILERFSAQQFPDLHSELNLSSLELGDSALYFCASSDGGPNEKLFFGSGTQLSVL.

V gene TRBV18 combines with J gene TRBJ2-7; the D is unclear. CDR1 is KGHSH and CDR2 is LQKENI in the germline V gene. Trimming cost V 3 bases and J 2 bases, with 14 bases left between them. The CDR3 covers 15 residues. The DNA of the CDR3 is TGTGCCAGCTCACCGTCGTCGGGTCCTACCTACGAGCAGTACTTC. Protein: CASSPSSGPTYEQYF.

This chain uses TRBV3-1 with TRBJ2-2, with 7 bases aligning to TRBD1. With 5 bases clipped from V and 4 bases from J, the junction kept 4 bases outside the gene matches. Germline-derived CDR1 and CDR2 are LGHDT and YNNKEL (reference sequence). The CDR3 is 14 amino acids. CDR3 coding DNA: TGTGCCAGCAGCGAGGACAGGCTCACCGGGGAGCTGTTTTTT. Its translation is CASSEDRLTGELFF.

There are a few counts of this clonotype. The CDR3 region has the DNA TGTGCTAGTGGTTTCCGTGGACTAGCGGGGGAAGAGCAGTTCTTC. This gives the protein CASGFRGLAGEEQFF. This sequence joins TRBV12-5 and TRBJ2-1; 13 bases map to TRBD2. The CDR3 extends over 15 amino acids. The V segment lost 3 bases and the J segment 10 bases; nucleotides outside the gene matches: 6. Germline lookup yields CDR1 LGHNT and CDR2 FRNRAP.

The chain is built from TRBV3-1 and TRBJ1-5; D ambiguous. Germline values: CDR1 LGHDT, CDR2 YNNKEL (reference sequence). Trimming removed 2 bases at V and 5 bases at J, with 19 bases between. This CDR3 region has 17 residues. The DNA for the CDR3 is TGTGCCAGCAGCCAATCTTGGCAGGAAGAGGACCATCAGCCCCAGCATTTT. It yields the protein CASSQSWQEEDHQPQHF.

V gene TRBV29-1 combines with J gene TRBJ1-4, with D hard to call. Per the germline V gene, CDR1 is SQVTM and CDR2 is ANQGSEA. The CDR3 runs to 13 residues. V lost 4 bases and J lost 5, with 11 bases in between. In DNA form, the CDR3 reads TGCAGCGTTGGGACCCATAGGAATGAAAAACTGTTTTTT. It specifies CSVGTHRNEKLFF.

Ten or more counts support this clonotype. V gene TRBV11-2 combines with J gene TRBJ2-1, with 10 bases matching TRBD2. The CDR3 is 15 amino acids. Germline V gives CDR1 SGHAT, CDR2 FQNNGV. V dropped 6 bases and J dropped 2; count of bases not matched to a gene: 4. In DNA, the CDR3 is TGTGCCAGCAGGTCCCTAGCGGGAGCCTACAATGAGCAGTTCTTC. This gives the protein CASRSLAGAYNEQFF.

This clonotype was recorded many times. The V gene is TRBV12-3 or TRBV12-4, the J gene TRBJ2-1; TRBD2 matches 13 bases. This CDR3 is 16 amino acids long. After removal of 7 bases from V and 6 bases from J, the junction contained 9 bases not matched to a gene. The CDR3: CASNLRLAGGFNEQFF. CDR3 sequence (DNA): TGTGCCAGCAACCTCCGACTAGCGGGAGGCTTCAATGAGCAGTTCTTC.

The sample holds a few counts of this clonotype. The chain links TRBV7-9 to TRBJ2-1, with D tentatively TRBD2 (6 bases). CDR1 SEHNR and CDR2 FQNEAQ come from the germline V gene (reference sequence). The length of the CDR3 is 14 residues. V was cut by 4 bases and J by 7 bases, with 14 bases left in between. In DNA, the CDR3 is TGTGCCAGCAGCTCTGTGGGAGGAGGGAATGAGCAGTTCTTC. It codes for CASSSVGGGNEQFF.

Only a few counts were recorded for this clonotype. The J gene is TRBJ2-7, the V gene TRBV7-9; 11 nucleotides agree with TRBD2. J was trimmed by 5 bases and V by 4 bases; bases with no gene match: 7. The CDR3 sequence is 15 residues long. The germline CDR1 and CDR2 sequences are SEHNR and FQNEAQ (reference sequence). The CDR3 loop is CASSYTSGSINEQYF. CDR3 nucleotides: TGTGCCAGCAGCTATACTAGCGGGAGTATCAACGAGCAGTACTTC.

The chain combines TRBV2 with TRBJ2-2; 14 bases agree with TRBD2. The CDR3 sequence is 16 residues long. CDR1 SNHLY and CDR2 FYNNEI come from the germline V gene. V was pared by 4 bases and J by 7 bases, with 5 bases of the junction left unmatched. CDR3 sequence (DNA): TGTGCCAGCAGTGGGACTAGCGGGAGGCTTGGCGGGGAGCTGTTTTTT. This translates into CASSGTSGRLGGELFF.

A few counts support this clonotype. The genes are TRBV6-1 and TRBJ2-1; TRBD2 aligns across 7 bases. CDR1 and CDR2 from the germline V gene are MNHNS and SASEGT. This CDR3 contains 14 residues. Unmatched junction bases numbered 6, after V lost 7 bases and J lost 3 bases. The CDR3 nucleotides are TGTGCCAGCACCCGAGCGGGATACTACAATGAGCAGTTCTTC. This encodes CASTRAGYYNEQFF.

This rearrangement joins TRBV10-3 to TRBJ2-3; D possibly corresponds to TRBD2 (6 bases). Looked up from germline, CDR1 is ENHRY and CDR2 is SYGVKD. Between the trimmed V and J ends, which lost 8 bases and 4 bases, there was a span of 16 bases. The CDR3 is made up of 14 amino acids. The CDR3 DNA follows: TGTGCCATCCAAGACCAGGGACTCGCAGATACGCAGTATTTT. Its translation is CAIQDQGLADTQYF.

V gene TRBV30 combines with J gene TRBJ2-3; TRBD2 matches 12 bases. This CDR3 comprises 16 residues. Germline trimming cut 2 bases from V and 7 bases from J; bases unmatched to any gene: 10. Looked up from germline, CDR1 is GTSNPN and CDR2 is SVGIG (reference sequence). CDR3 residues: CAWSQGLAGETNTQYF. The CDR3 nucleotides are TGTGCCTGGAGTCAGGGACTAGCGGGCGAGACGAATACGCAGTATTTT. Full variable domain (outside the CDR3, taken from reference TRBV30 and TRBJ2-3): SQTIHQWPATLVQPVGSPLSLECTVEGTSNPNLYWYRQAAGRGLQLLFYSVGIGQISSEVPQNLSASRPQDRQFILSSKKLLLSDSGFYLCAWSQGLAGETNTQYFGPGTRLTVL.

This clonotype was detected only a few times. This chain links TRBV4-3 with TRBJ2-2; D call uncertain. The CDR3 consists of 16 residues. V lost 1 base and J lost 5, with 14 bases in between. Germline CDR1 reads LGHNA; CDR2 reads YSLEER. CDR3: CASSQGIDSTTGELFF. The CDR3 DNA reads TGCGCCAGCAGCCAAGGCATTGACTCAACGACCGGGGAGCTGTTTTTT.